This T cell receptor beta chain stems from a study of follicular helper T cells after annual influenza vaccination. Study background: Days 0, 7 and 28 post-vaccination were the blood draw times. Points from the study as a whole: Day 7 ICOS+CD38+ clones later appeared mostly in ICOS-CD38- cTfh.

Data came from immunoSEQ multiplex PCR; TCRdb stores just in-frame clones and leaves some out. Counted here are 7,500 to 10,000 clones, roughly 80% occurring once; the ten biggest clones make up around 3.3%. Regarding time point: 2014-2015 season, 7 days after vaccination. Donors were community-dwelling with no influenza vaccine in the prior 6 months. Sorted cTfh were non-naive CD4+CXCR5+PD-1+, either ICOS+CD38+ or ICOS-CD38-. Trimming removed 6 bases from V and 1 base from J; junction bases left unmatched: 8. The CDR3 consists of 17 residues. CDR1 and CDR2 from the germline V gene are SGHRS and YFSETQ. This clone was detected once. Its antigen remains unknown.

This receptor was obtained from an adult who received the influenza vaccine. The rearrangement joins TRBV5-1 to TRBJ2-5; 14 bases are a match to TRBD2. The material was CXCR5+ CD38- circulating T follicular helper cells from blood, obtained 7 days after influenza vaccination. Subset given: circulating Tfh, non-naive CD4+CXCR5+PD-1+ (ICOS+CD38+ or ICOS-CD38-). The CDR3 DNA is TGCGCCAGCAACAGAGGGACTAGCGGGGGCCTCCAAGAGACCCAGTACTTC. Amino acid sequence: CASNRGTSGGLQETQYF.